These T cell receptor beta chains were read from a single sample in a study of control samples from healthy donors and cancer patients. The table came from immunoSEQ multiplex PCR; TCRdb's copy has only in-frame clones and leaves some out. The table lists around 170,000 clones, 90% of them singletons. The material sequenced was blood. The receptors were gathered from a woman aged 45-59 years in good health. Each CDR3 is given with its conserved first and last residue. A D gene is named only where the DNA matches it firmly. The size entry is marked missing in some rows and otherwise reads once, few, many or a size class.

j_call v_call clone_size d_call cdr3_nt cdr3_aa
TRBJ2-1 TRBV5-6 . . TGTGCCAGCAGCTTGGACCCAGGGGACAATGAGCAGTTCTTC CASSLDPGDNEQFF
TRBJ1-4 TRBV5-4 . . TGTGCCAGCCGCTCCATTGGAACTAATGAAAAACTGTTTTTT CASRSIGTNEKLFF
TRBJ1-1 TRBV30 . TRBD1 TGTGCCTGGAGGGCAGACAGGGGGCTCTCAGCTTTCTTT CAWRADRGLSAFF
TRBJ2-1 TRBV30 . . TGTGCCTGGAGATCGGACACCTTAACTTGGGGGGATTTACCCGTTCGGCAGTTCTTC CAWRSDTLTWGDLPVRQFF
TRBJ1-2 TRBV5-5 . . TGTGCCAGCAGCGTCGGAACAGGGTACGGCTACACCTTC CASSVGTGYGYTF
TRBJ2-2 TRBV5-8 . . TGTGCCAGCAGCCGACGGGGGGCATTTGACACCGGGGAGCTGTTTTTT CASSRRGAFDTGELFF
TRBJ1-4 TRBV19 . . TGTGCCAGTAGTATCTGGGGGAGAGACGAAAAACTGTTTTTT CASSIWGRDEKLFF
TRBJ1-2 TRBV12-3/TRBV12-4 . . TGTGCCAGCAGTTTTTTGGGGGCCGGTGGCTACACCTTC CASSFLGAGGYTF
TRBJ1-1 TRBV18 . TRBD1 TGTGCCAGCTCACCACAAACAGGGGGTATCTCTGAAGCTTTCTTT CASSPQTGGISEAFF
TRBJ2-6 TRBV4-3 once . TGCGCCAGCAGCCACGCAGGGGCCTCTGGGGCCAACGTCCTGACTTTC CASSHAGASGANVLTF
TRBJ1-5 TRBV6-6 . TRBD1 TGTGCCTCGACAGGGATCAGCAATCAGCCCCAGCATTTT CASTGISNQPQHF
TRBJ2-1 TRBV7-9 . TRBD2 TGTGCCAGCAGTCGGGGGGGGACCGTAGGGCGAAATGAGCAGTTCTTC CASSRGGTVGRNEQFF
TRBJ1-1 TRBV7-9 . . TGTGCCAGCAGGGCCATGAATGGCCGGAACACTGAAGCTTTCTTT CASRAMNGRNTEAFF
TRBJ1-1 TRBV30 . TRBD1 TGTGCCTGGACCACAGGGGAAACTGAAGCTTTCTTT CAWTTGETEAFF
TRBJ2-1 TRBV6-5 . TRBD1 TGTGCCAGCAGAGTCTTACAGGGGAACTACAATGAGCAGTTCTTC CASRVLQGNYNEQFF
TRBJ2-5 TRBV5-1 . . TGCGCCAGCAGCTGGACCGCACAAGAGACCCAGTACTTC CASSWTAQETQYF
TRBJ2-7 TRBV15 . . TGTGCCACCAGCACCGACAGCTACGAGCAGTACTTC CATSTDSYEQYF
TRBJ1-3 TRBV10-3 . TRBD1 TGTGCCATCAGGGGACAGGGGGATACTCGATACGGAAACACCATATATTTT CAIRGQGDTRYGNTIYF
TRBJ1-4 TRBV19 . . TGTGCCAGTAGTATCTTTGGGAACGAAAAACTGTTTTTT CASSIFGNEKLFF
TRBJ1-3 TRBV5-1 . . TGCGCCAGCAGCTTGGACGTTGCCTCTGGAAACACCATATATTTT CASSLDVASGNTIYF
TRBJ2-1 TRBV6-2/TRBV6-3 . . TGTGCCAGCAGTTATGGGGGGACACCCAATGAGCAGTTCTTC CASSYGGTPNEQFF
TRBJ2-7 TRBV28 . . TGTGCCGCAACAGAGGCAGGGGGGGTTCGCGCCTACGAGCAGTACTTC CAATEAGGVRAYEQYF
TRBJ2-2 TRBV6-4 . . TGTGCCAGCAGTCAAAGGGGAGGAGGAAACACCGGGGAGCTGTTTTTT CASSQRGGGNTGELFF
TRBJ2-1 TRBV27 once TRBD1 TGTGCCAGCACTCCCGTCTGGACAGGGGTTTTGGATGAGCAGTTCTTC CASTPVWTGVLDEQFF
TRBJ2-7 TRBV30 . . TGTGCCTGGAGTGTACTAGGGAATCGCTACGAGCAGTACTTC CAWSVLGNRYEQYF
TRBJ2-6 TRBV5-1 once . TGCGCCAGCAGCGACCCCTCCGGGGCCAACGTCCTGACTTTC CASSDPSGANVLTF
TRBJ2-3 TRBV7-9 . . TGTGCCAGCAGCCAATTCAAGGCGGCCTGGCAGTCAGCAGATACGCAGTATTTT CASSQFKAAWQSADTQYF
TRBJ1-4 TRBV19 . . TGTGCCAGTTGCCACAGGGCGAGGAATGAAAAACTGTTTTTT CASCHRARNEKLFF
TRBJ2-1 TRBV27 . . TGTGCCAGCAGTTTAATGGGTTCAGCAGGTGAGCAGTTCTTC CASSLMGSAGEQFF
TRBJ1-1 TRBV28 . . TGTGCCAGCAGTTTAGAGGGCGGCGCTTTCTTT CASSLEGGAFF
TRBJ1-2 TRBV27 . . TGTGCCAGCAGTTCCTCCCCCGGACTCCTTGGCTACACCTTC CASSSSPGLLGYTF